The sample holds a few counts of the clone carrying this TCR beta chain. As yet, its antigen is unknown. The germline CDR1 and CDR2 sequences are SSHAT and FNYEAQ (reference sequence). The CDR3 is made up of 13 amino acids. V was cut by 0 bases and J by 7 bases, with 6 bases left in between. PCR was performed using 60 Vbeta and 13 Jbeta primers. The repertoire was sequenced with immunoSEQ multiplex PCR; TCRdb's copy has only in-frame clones and lacks some. The sample includes about 100,000 clones, approximately 78% seen only once; the top ten take approximately 0.8%. The sample originates from a study of cytomegalovirus exposure and HLA in healthy donors. Study-wide points: Analyzed later, most CMV-associated TCR beta chains appeared HLA-restricted. Some V segments could not be told apart, so they were left out, TRBV6-2 and TRBV6-3 among them. Previous analysis showed most TCR beta V segments were productive about 87% or about 30% of the time. According to reports, the classifier identified cytomegalovirus status with high specificity and sensitivity.

The TCR sequence derives from a woman aged 55-69 years in good health and CMV-seronegative. Sequencing was carried out using PBMCs. The gene calls are TRBV7-7 and TRBJ1-4; D gene unclear. The CDR3 sequence is CASSLALGEKLFF. The CDR3 coding sequence is TGTGCCAGCAGCTTAGCTCTCGGTGAAAAACTGTTTTTT.